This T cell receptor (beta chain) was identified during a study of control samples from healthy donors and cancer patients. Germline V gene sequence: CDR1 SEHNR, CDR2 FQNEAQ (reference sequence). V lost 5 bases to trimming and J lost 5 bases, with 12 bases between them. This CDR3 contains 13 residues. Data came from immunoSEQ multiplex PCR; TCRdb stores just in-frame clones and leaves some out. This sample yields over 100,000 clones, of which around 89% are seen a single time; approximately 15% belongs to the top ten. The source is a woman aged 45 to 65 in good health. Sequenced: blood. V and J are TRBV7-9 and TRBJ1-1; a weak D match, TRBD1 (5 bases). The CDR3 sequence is CASSKPWGTEAFF. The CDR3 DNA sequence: TGTGCCAGCAGCAAGCCCTGGGGGACTGAAGCTTTCTTT.